This TCR beta chain was documented in a study of T cell responses to AZD1222 COVID-19 vaccine. Study overall: Pooling of second doses given at about 4 or about 12 weeks was done. Study-wide results and limits: Among AZD1222 vaccinees, only five to seven were seropositive at baseline. The donor cohort was predominantly white British with a female majority, and clonal diversity may have been underestimated.

The CDR3 is 17 amino acids. Trimming shortened V by 4 bases and J by 7 bases, and 23 bases separated the two germline ends. Regarding this clone: Its antigen is as yet unknown.

The data were produced by immunoSEQ multiplex PCR, yet TCRdb's version contains in-frame clones alone and is incomplete. This sample has about 120,000 clones, with more than 80% found just once. The source was peripheral blood, collected on day 0 of AZD1222 vaccination. The receptor comes from an adult in good health. V is TRBV5-3 and J is TRBJ1-4, with D uncertain. TRBV5-3 is classed as an ORF, of uncertain function. CDR3 region: CARSTDEQTRLGEKLFF. CDR3 DNA: TGTGCCAGAAGCACCGACGAACAGACACGCCTTGGTGAAAAACTGTTTTTT.